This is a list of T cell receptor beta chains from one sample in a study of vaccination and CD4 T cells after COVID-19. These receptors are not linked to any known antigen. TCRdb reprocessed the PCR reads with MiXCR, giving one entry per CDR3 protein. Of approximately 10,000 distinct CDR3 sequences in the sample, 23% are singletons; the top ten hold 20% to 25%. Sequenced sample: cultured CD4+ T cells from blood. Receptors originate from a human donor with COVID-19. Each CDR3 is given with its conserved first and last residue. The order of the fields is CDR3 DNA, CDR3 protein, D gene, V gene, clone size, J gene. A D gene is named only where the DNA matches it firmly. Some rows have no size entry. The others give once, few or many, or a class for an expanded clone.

CDR3nt: TGTGCCAGCAACCGAGCGGCAGGGGGCCTTGGCTACACCTTC
CDR3aa: CASNRAAGGLGYTF
d_gene: TRBD1
v_gene: TRBV7-2
abundance: few
j_gene: TRBJ1-2

CDR3nt: TGTGCCAGCAGCTTGGAAGCTAGGGGGCAGGGGGAGCTGTTTTTT
CDR3aa: CASSLEARGQGELFF
d_gene: TRBD1
v_gene: TRBV5-4
abundance: few
j_gene: TRBJ2-2

CDR3nt: TGTGCCAGCAGCTTAAGCCTAGAAAGGGCCAATGAGCAGTTCTTC
CDR3aa: CASSLSLERANEQFF
d_gene: -
v_gene: TRBV5-4
abundance: -
j_gene: TRBJ2-1

CDR3nt: TGTGCCAGCAGTTCCCCGACGGAGTACACCGGGGAGCTGTTTTTT
CDR3aa: CASSSPTEYTGELFF
d_gene: -
v_gene: TRBV28
abundance: -
j_gene: TRBJ2-2

CDR3nt: TGTGCCAGCAGGCACGGAGACTATGGCTACACCTTC
CDR3aa: CASRHGDYGYTF
d_gene: -
v_gene: TRBV6-2/TRBV6-3
abundance: few
j_gene: TRBJ1-2

CDR3nt: TGTGCCAGCAGCCCCGGGGGGACGGGGACCTACGAGCAGTACTTC
CDR3aa: CASSPGGTGTYEQYF
d_gene: TRBD2
v_gene: TRBV7-3
abundance: -
j_gene: TRBJ2-7

CDR3nt: TGTGCCAGCAGCTTCGCGGGGGTCAGCTCTGGGGCCAACGTCCTGACTTTC
CDR3aa: CASSFAGVSSGANVLTF
d_gene: TRBD2
v_gene: TRBV7-2
abundance: few
j_gene: TRBJ2-6

CDR3nt: TGCAGTGCTCCGACACCCGGGGGCTACAATGAGCAGTTCTTC
CDR3aa: CSAPTPGGYNEQFF
d_gene: -
v_gene: TRBV20-1
abundance: few
j_gene: TRBJ2-1

CDR3nt: TGTGCCAGCTCACGACCCGACCGGGGGAACACTGAAGCTTTCTTT
CDR3aa: CASSRPDRGNTEAFF
d_gene: -
v_gene: TRBV18
abundance: -
j_gene: TRBJ1-1

CDR3nt: TGTGCCAGCAGCTTAGTGGGGGCAGTTAATCAGCCCCAGCATTTT
CDR3aa: CASSLVGAVNQPQHF
d_gene: -
v_gene: TRBV7-8
abundance: medium-sized
j_gene: TRBJ1-5

CDR3nt: TGTGCCAGCAGTAGGGGGGGCGCAGGGGACACTGAAGCTTTCTTT
CDR3aa: CASSRGGAGDTEAFF
d_gene: -
v_gene: TRBV2
abundance: few
j_gene: TRBJ1-1

CDR3nt: TGTGCCAGCAGCTTAGTCCAGGGGGCGGACACTGAAGCTTTCTTT
CDR3aa: CASSLVQGADTEAFF
d_gene: TRBD1
v_gene: TRBV7-8
abundance: -
j_gene: TRBJ1-1

CDR3nt: TGTGCCAGCAGTTCAGGCGGGAGCGGAAACACCATGTATTTT
CDR3aa: CASSSGGSGNTMYF
d_gene: -
v_gene: TRBV28
abundance: -
j_gene: TRBJ1-3

CDR3nt: TGTGCCAGCAGCTTAAGTAGACCCCCGGGACAGAGCTCCTATAATTCACCCCTCCACTTT
CDR3aa: CASSLSRPPGQSSYNSPLHF
d_gene: TRBD1
v_gene: TRBV7-2
abundance: -
j_gene: TRBJ1-6

CDR3nt: TGTGCCAGCAGTTGGACCGGGGCCTATGGCTACACCTTC
CDR3aa: CASSWTGAYGYTF
d_gene: -
v_gene: TRBV6-5
abundance: few
j_gene: TRBJ1-2

CDR3nt: TGCGCCAGCAGCCAAAGAGACCAGGGGGCCCCCCTCCACTTT
CDR3aa: CASSQRDQGAPLHF
d_gene: TRBD1
v_gene: TRBV4-1
abundance: -
j_gene: TRBJ1-6

CDR3nt: TGTGCCAGCAGTTATGGCGGCGGTCACACAGATACGCAGTGTTTT
CDR3aa: CASSYGGGHTDTQCF
d_gene: -
v_gene: TRBV6-2/TRBV6-3
abundance: -
j_gene: TRBJ2-3

CDR3nt: TGTGCCTGCATGGACGGTAAAAATCAGCCCCAGCATTTT
CDR3aa: CACMDGKNQPQHF
d_gene: -
v_gene: TRBV2
abundance: few
j_gene: TRBJ1-5

CDR3nt: TGTGCCAGCAGCTTACGGGGGGACACTATGCGGGGCCAAGAGACCCAGTACTTC
CDR3aa: CASSLRGDTMRGQETQYF
d_gene: -
v_gene: TRBV7-2
abundance: few
j_gene: TRBJ2-5

CDR3nt: TGTGCCAGCATGAGGGGGAAAGACACCATATATTTT
CDR3aa: CASMRGKDTIYF
d_gene: -
v_gene: TRBV12-3/TRBV12-4
abundance: -
j_gene: TRBJ1-3

CDR3nt: TGTGCCAGCAGCTCCCGACTAGCGGGGAGGGATGAGCAGTTCTTC
CDR3aa: CASSSRLAGRDEQFF
d_gene: TRBD2
v_gene: TRBV11-3
abundance: -
j_gene: TRBJ2-1

CDR3nt: TGTGCCTGGAGTGGCAAAGCTAACTATGGCTACACCTTC
CDR3aa: CAWSGKANYGYTF
d_gene: -
v_gene: TRBV30
abundance: few
j_gene: TRBJ1-2

CDR3nt: TGTGCCAGCAGTTACCCGGCGGGGAGCGGCGAGACCCAGTACTTC
CDR3aa: CASSYPAGSGETQYF
d_gene: -
v_gene: TRBV6-5
abundance: -
j_gene: TRBJ2-5

CDR3nt: TGTGCCAGCAGCTTGCGCGGCAGCACCTATAATTCACCCCTCCACTTT
CDR3aa: CASSLRGSTYNSPLHF
d_gene: -
v_gene: TRBV5-5
abundance: -
j_gene: TRBJ1-6

CDR3nt: TGTGCCAGCAGCCTGGACAGGCTTACGACTGAAGCTTTCTTT
CDR3aa: CASSLDRLTTEAFF
d_gene: TRBD1
v_gene: TRBV12-3/TRBV12-4
abundance: few
j_gene: TRBJ1-1

CDR3nt: TGCAGTGCCAGAACCGACAGGGTGACAAATCAGCCCCAGCATTTT
CDR3aa: CSARTDRVTNQPQHF
d_gene: TRBD1
v_gene: TRBV20-1
abundance: few
j_gene: TRBJ1-5

CDR3nt: TGTGCCAGCTCACCGACAGCCGGGGAGCTGTTTTTT
CDR3aa: CASSPTAGELFF
d_gene: -
v_gene: TRBV18
abundance: -
j_gene: TRBJ2-2

CDR3nt: TGTGCCAGCAGCTTAAATCGGGGGACAGATACGCAGTATTTT
CDR3aa: CASSLNRGTDTQYF
d_gene: -
v_gene: TRBV11-2
abundance: few
j_gene: TRBJ2-3

CDR3nt: TGTGCCAGCAGTTTAGGCACTAACTATGGCTACACCTTC
CDR3aa: CASSLGTNYGYTF
d_gene: -
v_gene: TRBV28
abundance: few
j_gene: TRBJ1-2

CDR3nt: TGTGCCAGCAGCTTAGGCAGTAGGTTTAACACTGAAGCTTTCTTT
CDR3aa: CASSLGSRFNTEAFF
d_gene: -
v_gene: TRBV7-6
abundance: few
j_gene: TRBJ1-1

CDR3nt: TGTGCCAGCAGTGGGACTACAAGCTCCTACAATGAGCAGTTCTTC
CDR3aa: CASSGTTSSYNEQFF
d_gene: -
v_gene: TRBV2
abundance: medium-sized
j_gene: TRBJ2-1

CDR3nt: TGCAGTGCTAGCGGCGGGGCCAATCAGCCCCAGCATTTT
CDR3aa: CSASGGANQPQHF
d_gene: -
v_gene: TRBV20-1
abundance: medium-sized
j_gene: TRBJ1-5

CDR3nt: TGTGCCAGCAGCCCTACCCAGAGGGCTTTCTTT
CDR3aa: CASSPTQRAFF
d_gene: -
v_gene: TRBV7-9
abundance: few
j_gene: TRBJ1-1

CDR3nt: TGTGCCAGCAGCTTAGCCCTACCGGGAACGTACTACGAGCAGTACTTC
CDR3aa: CASSLALPGTYYEQYF
d_gene: -
v_gene: TRBV7-9
abundance: few
j_gene: TRBJ2-7

CDR3nt: TGTGCCAGCAGTTCGCAAGCGGGGGGGTGGCAAGAGACCCAGTACTTC
CDR3aa: CASSSQAGGWQETQYF
d_gene: TRBD2
v_gene: TRBV5-4
abundance: -
j_gene: TRBJ2-5

CDR3nt: TGCGGTGCCCCGGGACTAGCGGCGGCAGATACGCAGTATTTT
CDR3aa: CGAPGLAAADTQYF
d_gene: TRBD2
v_gene: TRBV20-1
abundance: -
j_gene: TRBJ2-3

CDR3nt: TGTGCCAGCAGTTTCCTCTTCGATACGCAGTATTTT
CDR3aa: CASSFLFDTQYF
d_gene: -
v_gene: TRBV28
abundance: -
j_gene: TRBJ2-3

CDR3nt: TGCAGTGCTCGAGACCGGCGGGACATCATCTACGAGCAGTACTTC
CDR3aa: CSARDRRDIIYEQYF
d_gene: -
v_gene: TRBV20-1
abundance: -
j_gene: TRBJ2-7

CDR3nt: TGCGCCAGCAGTCCAGGGACGGACAACGTCCTGACTTTC
CDR3aa: CASSPGTDNVLTF
d_gene: -
v_gene: TRBV10-2
abundance: few
j_gene: TRBJ2-6

CDR3nt: TGTGCCAGCAGCTTTGTGGGGGGGCCCGCCGGGGAGCTGTTTTTT
CDR3aa: CASSFVGGPAGELFF
d_gene: -
v_gene: TRBV7-8
abundance: -
j_gene: TRBJ2-2

CDR3nt: TGTGCCAGCAGCCAGCCCACCCTGGGAAACACCATATATTTT
CDR3aa: CASSQPTLGNTIYF
d_gene: -
v_gene: TRBV7-9
abundance: few
j_gene: TRBJ1-3